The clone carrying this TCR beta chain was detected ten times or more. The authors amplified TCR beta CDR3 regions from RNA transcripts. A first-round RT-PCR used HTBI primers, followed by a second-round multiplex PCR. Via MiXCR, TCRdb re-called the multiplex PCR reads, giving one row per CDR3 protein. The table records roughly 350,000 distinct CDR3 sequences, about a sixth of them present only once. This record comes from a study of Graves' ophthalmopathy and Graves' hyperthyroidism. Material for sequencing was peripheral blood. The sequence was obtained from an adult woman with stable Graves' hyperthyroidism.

This chain's CDR3 is CASSQGLDQPQHF. In DNA, the CDR3 is TGCGCCAGCAGCCAAGGACTTGATCAGCCCCAGCATTTT. The genes are TRBV4-1 and TRBJ1-5; D not certain. The CDR3 contains 13 residues. Germline CDR1 and CDR2: MGHRA and YSYEKL. Trimming cost V 1 base and J 5 bases, with 6 bases left between them.